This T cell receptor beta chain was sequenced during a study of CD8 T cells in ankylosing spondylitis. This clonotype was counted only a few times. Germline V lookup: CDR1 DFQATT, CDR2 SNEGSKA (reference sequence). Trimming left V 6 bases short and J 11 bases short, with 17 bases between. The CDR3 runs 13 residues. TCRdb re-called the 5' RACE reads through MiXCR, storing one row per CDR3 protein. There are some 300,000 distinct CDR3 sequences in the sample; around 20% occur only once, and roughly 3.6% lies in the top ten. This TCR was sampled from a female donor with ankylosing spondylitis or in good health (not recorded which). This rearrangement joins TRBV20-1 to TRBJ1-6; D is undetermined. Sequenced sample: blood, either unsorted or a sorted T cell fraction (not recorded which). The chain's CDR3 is CSAAPSSGPPLHF. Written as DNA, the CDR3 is TGCAGTGCCGCGCCCTCCTCAGGACCACCCCTCCACTTT.